This T cell receptor beta chain was obtained from a study of shared clonotypes between healthy human individuals. Authors' processing steps: Filtering was not the same, since immunoSEQ gave junction-only sequences without quality scores. Sequencing used immunoSEQ multiplex PCR; TCRdb keeps in-frame clones, though not all of them. V and J calls plus clone size are reproduced from that table; the DNA served to infer D and trimming. The sample records approximately 470,000 clones, over 70% being singletons. All donors qualified as healthy HIV-negative adults and had experienced no recent acute infections or vaccinations. The sequenced sample was PBMCs. The receptor comes from a middle-aged woman in good health. Some clones in this sample may be carry-over from other donors' samples.

The CDR3 is CASSWQGATDTQYF. CDR3 DNA sequence: TGTGCCAGCAGTTGGCAGGGGGCAACAGATACGCAGTATTTT. V and J are TRBV2 and TRBJ2-3, with 8 bases that match TRBD1. CDR3 length equals 14 residues. V lost 5 bases to trimming and J lost 3 bases; unmatched junction nucleotides: 4. CDR1 SNHLY and CDR2 FYNNEI come from the germline V gene. Full variable domain (missing parts from reference TRBV2 and TRBJ2-3): EPEVTQTPSHQVTQMGQEVILRCVPISNHLYFYWYRQILGQKVEFLVSFYNNEISEKSEIFDDQFSVERPDGSNFTLKIRSTKLEDSAMYFCASSWQGATDTQYFGPGTRLTVL.